One and the same sample provided the 20 T cell receptor beta chains below, sequenced in a study of T cells after yellow fever vaccination. TCRdb reprocessed the 5' RACE reads with MiXCR, giving one entry per CDR3 protein. The table includes over 65,000 distinct CDR3 sequences, about an eighth detected once. Sequencing used CD8+ T cells not binding an NS4B(214-222) dextramer, sorted from PBMCs, obtained 21 days after the first yellow fever vaccination. The source is a man aged 18 to 29 who received the YFV17D yellow fever vaccine.

The gene calls are TRBV3-1 and TRBJ2-1; 11 bases fit TRBD2. Trimming took 3 bases from V and 6 from J; bases not matched to a gene: 7. This CDR3 spans 16 amino acids. Germline CDR1 and CDR2: LGHDT and YNNKEL (reference sequence). The CDR3 sequence is CASSHRLAGPSNEQFF. The CDR3 nucleotides read TGTGCCAGCAGCCACCGACTAGCGGGGCCCAGCAATGAGCAGTTCTTC.

The genes are TRBV5-1 and TRBJ2-3; unclear D gene. The CDR3 runs to 15 residues. V shed 0 bases and J shed 4 bases, with 12 bases lying between them. CDR1 is SGHRS and CDR2 is YFSETQ in the germline V gene. CDR3 nucleotide sequence: TGCGCCAGCAGCTTGGTGGGCCTTATATCAGATACGCAGTATTTT. Translating it yields CASSLVGLISDTQYF.

The V gene is TRBV15, the J gene TRBJ2-1; 10 bases agree with TRBD1. CDR1 is LNHNV, CDR2 YYDKDF, per germline (reference sequence). Trimming cost V 8 bases and J 5 bases; bases outside gene matches: 9. The CDR3 spans 15 residues. CDR3 protein: CATRVGTGANNEQFF. The DNA of the CDR3 is TGTGCCACCCGCGTTGGGACAGGGGCTAACAATGAGCAGTTCTTC.

In nucleotides, the CDR3 is TGCAGTGCTAGAGTCGGTGGGGTGACTAGTGGGGACGGGGAGCTGTTTTTT. Its protein is CSARVGGVTSGDGELFF. The chain is built from TRBV20-1 and TRBJ2-2, with D tentatively TRBD2 (6 bases). V lost 1 base to trimming and J lost 7 bases, with 22 bases between them. The CDR3 has 17 amino acids. Germline V gives CDR1 DFQATT, CDR2 SNEGSKA (reference sequence).

This clonotype appeared many times. The chain links TRBV20-1 to TRBJ1-5; D call uncertain. This CDR3 spans 13 amino acids. Trimming left V 7 bases short and J 6 bases short, with 16 bases between. Germline loops: CDR1 DFQATT, CDR2 SNEGSKA (reference sequence). The CDR3 DNA is TGCAGTGTTCAGGACCCTCAAAGTCAGCCCCAGCATTTT. Residues: CSVQDPQSQPQHF.

This clonotype was observed a single time. V gene TRBV6-2 or TRBV6-3 combines with J gene TRBJ2-1; 7 bases map to TRBD2. Germline trimming cut 7 bases from V and 10 bases from J; bases unmatched to any gene: 7. The CDR3 totals 12 residues. The germline gives CDR1 MNHEY, CDR2 SVGEGT. The CDR3 DNA sequence: TGTGCCAGCACCACCGGGGGGAGGGAGCAGTTCTTC. Protein product: CASTTGGREQFF.

The rearrangement joins TRBV4-3 to TRBJ1-4, with D tentatively TRBD1 (5 bases). CDR1 and CDR2 from the germline V gene are LGHNA and YSLEER. Trimming cost V 0 bases and J 6 bases, with 11 bases left between them. The CDR3 totals 15 residues. CDR3 residues: CASSQDAGSDEKLFF. CDR3 nucleotide sequence: TGCGCCAGCAGCCAAGATGCAGGGTCGGATGAAAAACTGTTTTTT.

The chain joins TRBV12-3 or TRBV12-4 to TRBJ1-1; D might be TRBD1 (6 bases). The V gene lost 6 bases and the J gene lost 4 bases, with 12 bases spanning the gap. There are 13 residues in the CDR3. CDR3 in amino acids: CASRRGSGTEAFF. Here the CDR3 DNA reads TGTGCCAGCAGGAGGGGGTCGGGCACTGAAGCTTTCTTT.

The V and J genes are TRBV2 and TRBJ2-1; D not resolved. Trimming took off 2 bases at V and 4 bases at J, with 12 bases between the two ends. The germline V gene has CDR1 SNHLY and CDR2 FYNNEI. The CDR3 is made up of 15 amino acids. CDR3 nucleotides: TGTGCCAGCAGTGAACACTTAGCCCTTTACAATGAGCAGTTCTTC. This sequence encodes CASSEHLALYNEQFF.

This sequence joins TRBV9 and TRBJ2-1, with D perhaps given as TRBD1 or TRBD2 (6 bases each). V lost 2 bases and J 3 bases, leaving 12 bases between the germline ends. This CDR3 has 15 residues. The germline CDR1 and CDR2 sequences are SGDLS and YYNGEE. DNA of the CDR3: TGTGCCAGCAGCGTTAGGGGGGACTTCTACAATGAGCAGTTCTTC. As protein: CASSVRGDFYNEQFF.

The gene calls are TRBV10-3 and TRBJ2-3; a possible D gene is TRBD2 (5 bases). The CDR3 totals 14 residues. V was pared by 7 bases and J by 8 bases, with 19 bases between. Germline assignment: CDR1 ENHRY and CDR2 SYGVKD. CDR3 sequence reads: CAINGLARSSTQYF. The DNA for the CDR3 is TGTGCCATCAACGGGCTAGCCAGAAGTAGTACGCAGTATTTT.

There are a few counts of this clonotype. The CDR3 coding sequence is TGTGCCAGCAGTTACGGTAGCTATGGCTACACCTTC. It codes for CASSYGSYGYTF. The V gene is TRBV6-5, the J gene TRBJ1-2; D ambiguous. V lost 2 bases and J lost 4, with 5 bases in between. There are 12 residues in the CDR3. Germline loops: CDR1 MNHEY, CDR2 SVGAGI.

CDR3 amino acids: CASSLQVGQPNTEAFF. CDR3 sequence (DNA): TGTGCCAGCAGCTTACAAGTAGGACAGCCGAACACTGAAGCTTTCTTT. This chain links TRBV7-9 with TRBJ1-1; D might be TRBD1 (6 bases). The CDR3 extends over 16 amino acids. V dropped 2 bases and J dropped 1 base, with 14 bases sitting between them. Germline V gene data show CDR1 as SEHNR and CDR2 as FQNEAQ (reference sequence).

This clonotype turned up a few times. This chain connects TRBV12-3 or TRBV12-4 to TRBJ2-6, with 14 positions matching TRBD2. The CDR3 loop spans 17 amino acids. V trimming: 6 bases; J trimming: 2 bases; junction bases outside the gene matches: 3. The CDR3 DNA reads TGTGCCAGCAGGAGACTAGCGGGGGGGCCTGGGGCCAACGTCCTGACTTTC. This translates into CASRRLAGGPGANVLTF.

Ten or more counts support this clonotype. The chain combines TRBV7-6 with TRBJ2-7, with 7 bases identical to TRBD1. Per germline, CDR1 SGHVS and CDR2 FNYEAQ. The CDR3 is 14 residues long. J lost 2 bases, V lost 2 bases, and 3 bases had no gene match. In DNA, the CDR3 is TGTGCCAGCAGCTTAACCGGGACAGCCTACGAGCAGTACTTC. As protein: CASSLTGTAYEQYF. The full variable domain, with the rest looked up from reference TRBV7-6 and TRBJ2-7, is GAGVSQSPRYKVTKRGQDVALRCDPISGHVSLYWYRQALGQGPEFLTYFNYEAQQDKSGLPNDRFSAERPEGSISTLTIQRTEQRDSAMYRCASSLTGTAYEQYFGPGTRLTVT.

The chain recombines TRBV27 with TRBJ2-1; 11 bases map to TRBD1. Germline CDR1 MNHEY, CDR2 SMNVEV (reference sequence). CDR3 length: 16 residues. V lost 5 bases to trimming and J lost 6 bases; unmatched junction nucleotides: 9. CDR3 sequence reads: CASSRLGQGGFNEQFF. For the CDR3, the DNA is TGTGCCAGCAGTCGCCTGGGACAGGGGGGATTCAATGAGCAGTTCTTC.

J is TRBJ2-1 and V is TRBV27, with 12 bases matching TRBD2. CDR1 and CDR2 from the germline V gene are MNHEY and SMNVEV (reference sequence). V lost 11 bases and J lost 7; bases outside the gene matches: 12. This CDR3 has 15 residues. CDR3 nucleotides: TGTGCCTCGGGCACCGGGACTAGCGGGCGAAATGAGCAGTTCTTC. Translation: CASGTGTSGRNEQFF.

In this sample, this clonotype turned up a few times. V and J are TRBV4-2 and TRBJ2-7; possibly TRBD2 for D (5 bases). Germline V gene sequence: CDR1 LGHNA, CDR2 YNFKEQ. Trimming took 0 bases from V and 3 from J, leaving 12 bases between them. There are 15 residues in the CDR3. CDR3 amino acids: CASSQEKASNYEQYF. DNA of the CDR3: TGTGCCAGCAGCCAAGAGAAAGCTAGCAACTACGAGCAGTACTTC.

Worth noting for this clonotype: A much larger clone differs by one base, so this may be a read error. The gene calls are TRBV5-1 and TRBJ2-7, with D perhaps matching TRBD2 (7 bases). Trimming left V 4 bases short and J 2 bases short, with 13 bases between. The CDR3 contains 14 residues. From germline, CDR1 is SGHRS and CDR2 YFSETQ. The CDR3 DNA is TGCGCCAGCAGCGAGGGGGGGGGGACCTACGAGCAGTACTTC. It codes for CASSEGGGTYEQYF. Filled out from reference TRBV5-1 and TRBJ2-7, the complete variable domain reads KAGVTQTPRYLIKTRGQQVTLSCSPISGHRSVSWYQQTPGQGLQFLFEYFSETQRNKGNFPGRFSGRQFSNSRSEMNVSTLELGDSALYLCASSEGGGTYEQYFGPGTRLTVT.

This clonotype was seen a few times. The V gene is TRBV4-1, the J gene TRBJ1-1; TRBD1 is a possible D gene (5 bases). The V gene's germline CDR1 is MGHRA and CDR2 YSYEKL. The V and J ends lost 4 bases and 1 base respectively, with 13 bases between them. The CDR3 is 15 amino acids. The CDR3 coding sequence is TGCGCCAGCAGCCTTCGGTCGACAGCGAACACTGAAGCTTTCTTT. Encoded protein: CASSLRSTANTEAFF.